This T cell receptor beta chain comes out of a study of OX40 agonist ivuxolimab in advanced cancers. Whole-study context: Averaging about 60 years in age, with a range of roughly 20 to 90, the cohort was 65% to 90% male. Earlier treatment with anti-PD-1, anti-PD-L1 or anti-CTLA-4 was permitted, and over 35% had received some.

Germline CDR1 KGHSY, CDR2 FQNENV. This CDR3 is 15 amino acids long. Trimming pared 0 bases from V and 0 bases from J, leaving 7 bases between. Produced via immunoSEQ multiplex PCR; TCRdb's table is partial and in-frame only. The repertoire includes roughly 49,000 clones, about nine tenths of them detected once, and 3.4% sits in the top ten. This clonotype was sampled from an adult with an advanced solid tumor such as melanoma, head and neck, liver or kidney cancer. The sample was CD4+ or CD8+ T cells sorted from blood, taken in a trial of the OX40 agonist ivuxolimab. The chain employs TRBV16 and TRBJ2-3; D is undetermined. The CDR3 region is CASSQSIRSTDTQYF. CDR3 in DNA: TGTGCCAGCAGCCAATCGATCAGGAGCACAGATACGCAGTATTTT.